Detailed here is one T cell receptor beta chain. Its antigen is currently unknown. These data are taken from a study of T cell repertoires in cytomegalovirus infection. This CDR3 is built from 14 residues. V was pared by 3 bases and J by 7 bases, with 3 bases of the junction left unmatched. CDR1 is SGHTA, CDR2 FQGNSA, per germline. TCRdb redid the calling of the reads with MiXCR, one entry per CDR3 protein. The sample records more than 75,000 distinct CDR3 sequences, 29% being singletons. The material was CD8+ T cells from cultured PBMCs, obtained from culture after CMV antigen stimulation. The rearrangement links TRBV7-2 to TRBJ2-1; the match to TRBD2 covers 10 bases. This TCR was recovered from a human donor in good health (CMV status not recorded). Some clones in this sample may be carry-over from other donors' samples. The CDR3, as DNA: TGTGCCAGCAGCTTTATGACTAGCGGGAATGAGCAGTTCTTC. Amino acids: CASSFMTSGNEQFF.